What follows is one T cell receptor beta chain and its context. The repertoire was sequenced with immunoSEQ multiplex PCR; TCRdb's copy has only in-frame clones and lacks some. The sample has some 37,000 clones; around 77% are singletons. The data originate from a study of radiotherapy plus CTLA-4 blockade in lung cancer. Germline CDR1 is WSHSY and CDR2 is SAAADI. The CDR3 runs 18 residues. V lost 0 bases and J 2 bases, leaving 17 bases between the germline ends. This chain connects TRBV10-2 to TRBJ2-4, with D perhaps matching TRBD2 (5 bases). Source: peripheral blood, taken from a patient treated with radiotherapy plus ipilimumab. The TCR sequence derives from a human donor with non-small cell lung cancer who had stable disease on radiotherapy plus ipilimumab. In DNA form, the CDR3 reads TGCGCCAGCAGTGAGTCGTCTTTAGCGCTGGGGACCAAAAACATTCAGTACTTC. It encodes CASSESSLALGTKNIQYF.